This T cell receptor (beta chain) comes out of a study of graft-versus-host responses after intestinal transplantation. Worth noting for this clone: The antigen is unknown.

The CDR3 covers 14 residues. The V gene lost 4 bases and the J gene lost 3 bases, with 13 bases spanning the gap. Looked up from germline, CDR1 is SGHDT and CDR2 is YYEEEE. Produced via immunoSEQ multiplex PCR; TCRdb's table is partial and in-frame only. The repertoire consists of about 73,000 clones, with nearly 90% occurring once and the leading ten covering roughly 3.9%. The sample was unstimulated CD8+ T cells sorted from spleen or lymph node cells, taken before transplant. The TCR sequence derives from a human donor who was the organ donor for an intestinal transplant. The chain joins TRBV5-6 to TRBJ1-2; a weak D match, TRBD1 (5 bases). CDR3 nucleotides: TGTGCCAGCAGCCCCAATTCGGGGGACTATGGCTACACCTTC. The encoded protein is CASSPNSGDYGYTF.